Shown below are 31 T cell receptor beta chains from a single sample sequenced in a study of shared clonotypes between healthy human individuals. Sequencing was performed with immunoSEQ multiplex PCR; in TCRdb, only in-frame clones are kept and a portion is missing. The sample includes 2,500,000 or so clones, approximately 94% of them seen just once. Sequenced sample: naive CD4+ T cells from PBMCs. Subset noted: CD45RA+ positively selected. The receptors were sampled from a man aged 18-30 years in good health. Some clones in this sample may be carry-over from other donors' samples.

The rearrangement links TRBV6-5 to TRBJ2-5; 8 bases agree with TRBD2. Germline CDR1 and CDR2: MNHEY and SVGAGI. The CDR3 is 13 amino acids. The ends lost 9 bases at V and 4 bases at J; junction bases unmatched: 7. The CDR3 nucleotides read TGTGCCAGTTCAGCGGGAGTCCCAGAGACCCAGTACTTC. Its protein is CASSAGVPETQYF.

J is TRBJ2-5 and V is TRBV11-2, with TRBD1 identical over 7 bases. The CDR3 covers 16 residues. V lost 4 bases to trimming and J lost 5 bases; unmatched junction nucleotides: 13. Germline lookup yields CDR1 SGHAT and CDR2 FQNNGV. Here the CDR3 DNA reads TGTGCCAGCAGCTCCCTTGAGGGGACAGTGTCGGAGACCCAGTACTTC. This codes for CASSSLEGTVSETQYF.

This sequence joins TRBV7-2 and TRBJ1-3; tentative D call: TRBD1 (5 bases). The CDR3 spans 14 residues. The germline V gene encodes CDR1 SGHTA and CDR2 FQGNSA. The V end lost 4 bases, the J end lost 14 bases, and 21 bases lay between the germline ends. The DNA for the CDR3 is TGTGCCAGCAGCTCGACCCGTGGGGCCCGTTTGTTATATTTT. It specifies CASSSTRGARLLYF.

The gene calls are TRBV5-5 and TRBJ2-2; D remains unclear. The CDR3 sequence is 17 residues long. Germline lookup yields CDR1 SGHKS and CDR2 YYEKEE (reference sequence). V was trimmed by 4 bases and J by 1 base, leaving 17 bases between them. As DNA, the CDR3 is TGTGCCAGCAGCCCAGGATTTACCCTCGGGAACACCGGGGAGCTGTTTTTT. Encoded protein: CASSPGFTLGNTGELFF. The full variable domain, rest sourced from reference TRBV5-5 and TRBJ2-2, is DAGVTQSPTHLIKTRGQQVTLRCSPISGHKSVSWYQQVLGQGPQFIFQYYEKEERGRGNFPDRFSARQFPNYSSELNVNALLLGDSALYLCASSPGFTLGNTGELFFGEGSRLTVL.

The chain combines TRBV5-5 with TRBJ2-7, with 8 bases identical to TRBD1. J gave up 2 bases and V 4 bases, and 8 bases lay outside the gene matches. Germline V gene lookup returns CDR1 SGHKS and CDR2 YYEKEE (reference sequence). CDR3 length equals 15 residues. The CDR3 DNA sequence: TGTGCCAGCAGCCCACGGACAGGGCCCCCCTACGAGCAGTACTTC. This codes for CASSPRTGPPYEQYF. Based on the CDR3 plus reference TRBV5-5 and TRBJ2-7, the full variable domain is DAGVTQSPTHLIKTRGQQVTLRCSPISGHKSVSWYQQVLGQGPQFIFQYYEKEERGRGNFPDRFSARQFPNYSSELNVNALLLGDSALYLCASSPRTGPPYEQYFGPGTRLTVT.

V gene TRBV6-5 combines with J gene TRBJ2-5, with unresolved D. Germline V gene data show CDR1 as MNHEY and CDR2 as SVGAGI. Trimming shortened V by 2 bases and J by 3 bases, and 10 bases separated the two germline ends. The CDR3 extends over 14 amino acids. CDR3 sequence: CASSYDLAEETQYF. The CDR3 DNA reads as TGTGCCAGCAGTTACGATCTGGCAGAAGAGACCCAGTACTTC.

This chain links TRBV6-1 with TRBJ2-3; the D gene could be TRBD1 or TRBD2 (5 bases each). This CDR3 spans 11 amino acids. CDR1 is MNHNS and CDR2 is SASEGT in the germline V gene. V dropped 10 bases and J dropped 10 bases, with 15 bases sitting between them. The CDR3 DNA follows: TGTGCCACGAACGGGGCGGGTGCGCAGTATTTT. Translating gives CATNGAGAQYF.

The chain recombines TRBV2 with TRBJ1-4; D is uncertain. Germline V CDR1 and CDR2: SNHLY, FYNNEI. The CDR3 sequence is 17 residues long. V was cut by 9 bases and J by 0 bases, with 20 bases left in between. The CDR3 coding sequence is TGTGCCAGTCTTCCAGAACGGGTTGGGTCAACTAATGAAAAACTGTTTTTT. This codes for CASLPERVGSTNEKLFF.

The chain links TRBV7-8 to TRBJ2-2; 8 bases agree with TRBD2. Germline loops: CDR1 SGHVS, CDR2 FQNEAQ. The CDR3 totals 19 residues. The V and J ends lost 4 bases and 2 bases, in that order; junction bases with no gene match: 15. DNA for the CDR3: TGTGCCAGCAGCTCCCTTGGGGGGGCGGGAGGCGTAAACACCGGGGAGCTGTTTTTT. Protein product: CASSSLGGAGGVNTGELFF.

The chain couples TRBV7-9 to TRBJ2-3; 7 positions match TRBD1. Trimming removed 5 bases from V and 0 bases from J; junction bases left unmatched: 5. CDR3 length: 15 residues. CDR1 is SEHNR and CDR2 is FQNEAQ in the germline V gene (reference sequence). CDR3 sequence: CASSQGQLSTDTQYF. CDR3 coding DNA: TGTGCCAGCAGCCAGGGACAGCTAAGCACAGATACGCAGTATTTT.

The chain uses TRBV5-1 and TRBJ2-1; 8 nucleotides match TRBD1. Germline V gene data show CDR1 as SGHRS and CDR2 as YFSETQ. Trimming took 1 base from V and 4 from J; bases not matched to a gene: 7. This CDR3 spans 16 amino acids. Here the CDR3 DNA reads TGCGCCAGCAGCTTGAGGACGGGACAGGTATACAATGAGCAGTTCTTC. It specifies CASSLRTGQVYNEQFF. Together with reference TRBV5-1 and TRBJ2-1, the CDR3 gives the full variable domain: KAGVTQTPRYLIKTRGQQVTLSCSPISGHRSVSWYQQTPGQGLQFLFEYFSETQRNKGNFPGRFSGRQFSNSRSEMNVSTLELGDSALYLCASSLRTGQVYNEQFFGPGTRLTVL.

The V call is TRBV19, the J call TRBJ1-5; D perhaps matches TRBD1 (5 bases). Per the germline V gene, CDR1 is LNHDA and CDR2 is SQIVND (reference sequence). Trimming removed 7 bases from V and 7 bases from J, with 17 bases in between. CDR3 length equals 14 residues. The CDR3 bases are TGTGCCAGTACCTCGGGTCAGGGAAACCAGCCCCAGCATTTT. It specifies CASTSGQGNQPQHF.

The V and J genes are TRBV7-2 and TRBJ2-7, with unresolved D. V lost 6 bases and J 5 bases, leaving 17 bases between the germline ends. CDR3 length: 14 residues. In germline, CDR1 is SGHTA, CDR2 FQGNSA. This CDR3 is CASSYRVPRNEQYF. CDR3 in DNA: TGTGCCAGCAGTTACCGGGTTCCCAGAAACGAGCAGTACTTC.

The gene calls are TRBV5-4 and TRBJ2-1, with 10 bases that match TRBD2. With 1 base clipped from V and 7 bases from J, the junction kept 8 bases outside the gene matches. The length of the CDR3 is 16 residues. CDR1 SGHNT and CDR2 YYREEE come from the germline V gene (reference sequence). The CDR3 loop is CASSLLASGRANEQFF. The DNA for the CDR3 is TGTGCCAGCAGCTTGTTAGCAAGCGGGAGGGCGAATGAGCAGTTCTTC. Filled out from reference TRBV5-4 and TRBJ2-1, the complete variable domain reads ETGVTQSPTHLIKTRGQQVTLRCSSQSGHNTVSWYQQALGQGPQFIFQYYREEENGRGNFPPRFSGLQFPNYSSELNVNALELDDSALYLCASSLLASGRANEQFFGPGTRLTVL.

This clone has a handful of counts. The chain carries TRBV4-1 and TRBJ1-5, with 7 nucleotides matching TRBD1. J gave up 5 bases and V 4 bases, and 8 bases lay outside the gene matches. CDR3 length: 15 residues. Per germline, CDR1 MGHRA and CDR2 YSYEKL. CDR3 region: CASSPGDRDYQPQHF. For the CDR3, the DNA is TGCGCCAGCAGCCCAGGTGACAGGGATTATCAGCCCCAGCATTTT.

On this clone itself: At the DNA level, this CDR3 is encoded by other sequences in the same sample as well. The chain carries TRBV18 and TRBJ1-4; D gene uncertain. Per the germline V gene, CDR1 is KGHSH and CDR2 is LQKENI. Between the trimmed V and J ends, which lost 3 bases and 8 bases, there was a span of 7 bases. CDR3 size: 12 residues. The CDR3 spells CASSPGGEKLFF. CDR3 nucleotide sequence: TGTGCCAGCTCACCGGGAGGCGAAAAACTGTTTTTT.

The chain combines TRBV5-1 with TRBJ2-2; D is uncertain. The CDR3 covers 17 residues. The germline V and J ends were trimmed by 0 bases and 0 bases, with 12 bases remaining between them. Germline V lookup: CDR1 SGHRS, CDR2 YFSETQ. CDR3 region: CASSLASIPANTGELFF. The CDR3 nucleotides are TGCGCCAGCAGCTTGGCATCCATTCCCGCGAACACCGGGGAGCTGTTTTTT.

The DNA for the CDR3 is TGCGCCAGCAGCCAAGACGAAACAGGGTTACGCGAGCAGTACTTC. Translating it yields CASSQDETGLREQYF. This chain connects TRBV4-1 to TRBJ2-5, with D perhaps TRBD1 (6 bases). Matching the DNA end better, TRBJ2-7 makes the J call doubtful. There are 15 residues in the CDR3. Germline values: CDR1 MGHRA, CDR2 YSYEKL.

The genes are TRBV19 and TRBJ2-1; 14 nucleotides agree with TRBD2. From germline, CDR1 is LNHDA and CDR2 SQIVND (reference sequence). V lost 6 bases and J lost 8; bases outside the gene matches: 9. This CDR3 is 16 amino acids long. The CDR3 DNA reads TGTGCCAGTAGCCCCCGGACTAGCGGGAGGTTAGATGAGCAGTTCTTC. The encoded protein is CASSPRTSGRLDEQFF.

The CDR3 region is CASSPSRGSYGYTF. In nucleotides, the CDR3 is TGTGCCAGCTCACCATCCCGGGGAAGCTATGGCTACACCTTC. The J gene is TRBJ1-2, the V gene TRBV18; D is uncertain. Germline values: CDR1 KGHSH, CDR2 LQKENI. V lost 2 bases to trimming and J lost 4 bases, with 11 bases between them. The CDR3 covers 14 residues.

The chain has TRBV7-8 and TRBJ2-5, with 7 bases aligning to TRBD2. Germline V lookup: CDR1 SGHVS, CDR2 FQNEAQ. Trimming took 1 base from V and 4 from J; bases not matched to a gene: 9. This CDR3 has 16 amino acids. This CDR3 is CASSLVGGRRVETQYF. The CDR3 DNA reads as TGTGCCAGCAGCTTAGTGGGAGGGAGAAGGGTAGAGACCCAGTACTTC.

The V call is TRBV7-9, the J call TRBJ1-1, with D unclear. With 5 bases removed from V and 0 bases from J, the gap between germline ends came to 13 bases. Per the germline V gene, CDR1 is SEHNR and CDR2 is FQNEAQ (reference sequence). The CDR3 has 15 amino acids. CDR3 sequence: CASSPEVAVNTEAFF. Here the CDR3 DNA reads TGTGCCAGCAGCCCCGAGGTGGCAGTGAACACTGAAGCTTTCTTT.

As concerns this clone: Distinct nucleotide sequences in the sample also encode this CDR3. The chain is built from TRBV5-1 and TRBJ2-1; no clear D. The CDR3 extends over 15 amino acids. CDR1 and CDR2 from the germline V gene are SGHRS and YFSETQ. The V end lost 4 bases, the J end lost 0 bases, and 11 bases lay between the germline ends. In DNA, the CDR3 is TGCGCCAGCAGCCCGGACCCCAGCTCCTACAATGAGCAGTTCTTC. It specifies CASSPDPSSYNEQFF.

The chain carries TRBV10-3 and TRBJ2-1, with 8 bases aligning to TRBD2. CDR3 length: 15 residues. Unmatched junction bases numbered 12, after V lost 6 bases and J lost 8 bases. Germline CDR1 ENHRY, CDR2 SYGVKD. CDR3 region: CAIRGITSGHDEQFF. DNA for the CDR3: TGTGCCATCAGGGGGATTACTAGCGGCCACGATGAGCAGTTCTTC.

The chain recombines TRBV10-3 with TRBJ1-2; no clear D gene. The CDR3 is 15 residues long. V dropped 4 bases and J dropped 8 bases, with 20 bases sitting between them. Per germline, CDR1 ENHRY and CDR2 SYGVKD. Written as DNA, the CDR3 is TGTGCCATCAGTGCTACTTCGCCCCACTATGGAGGCTACACCTTC. Its translation is CAISATSPHYGGYTF.

This rearrangement joins TRBV27 to TRBJ2-2, with D possibly TRBD2 on 6 matching bases. Deletions cut 4 bases from V and 5 bases from J, with 14 bases between. The germline gives CDR1 MNHEY, CDR2 SMNVEV (reference sequence). The CDR3 is made up of 15 amino acids. CDR3 amino acids: CASSSDIGGTGELFF. CDR3 bases: TGTGCCAGCAGTTCCGATATTGGGGGGACCGGGGAGCTGTTTTTT.

This clone was seen once. V usage is TRBV27 and J usage is TRBJ1-1; 9 bases agree with TRBD1. The CDR3 extends over 16 amino acids. The trim removed 5 bases at V and 5 bases at J, leaving 12 bases unmatched. Germline V lookup: CDR1 MNHEY, CDR2 SMNVEV (reference sequence). The CDR3 region is CASSGQGRRGTTEAFF. The CDR3 DNA reads TGTGCCAGCAGTGGACAGGGGCGCAGGGGTACAACTGAAGCTTTCTTT.

The chain uses TRBV5-1 and TRBJ2-3; D unresolved. The CDR3 sequence is 13 residues long. Trimming pared 6 bases from V and 0 bases from J, leaving 8 bases between. The germline V gene has CDR1 SGHRS and CDR2 YFSETQ. CDR3 sequence (DNA): TGCGCCAGCAAAGGGCCTAGCACAGATACGCAGTATTTT. Its translation: CASKGPSTDTQYF. Based on the CDR3 plus reference TRBV5-1 and TRBJ2-3, the full variable domain is KAGVTQTPRYLIKTRGQQVTLSCSPISGHRSVSWYQQTPGQGLQFLFEYFSETQRNKGNFPGRFSGRQFSNSRSEMNVSTLELGDSALYLCASKGPSTDTQYFGPGTRLTVL.

This clone was recorded only once. V usage is TRBV29-1 and J usage is TRBJ2-3; D remains unclear. The ends were cut back, 6 bases at V and 8 bases at J, with 18 bases in the middle. The CDR3 length is 13 residues. Germline V gene sequence: CDR1 SQVTM, CDR2 ANQGSEA. In DNA form, the CDR3 reads TGCAGCGTCGCCGCCCCCCTACATCTTACGCAGTATTTT. It specifies CSVAAPLHLTQYF.

This chain joins TRBV28 and TRBJ2-1; the match to TRBD1 covers 7 bases. Trimming at V came to 10 bases and at J to 3 bases, leaving 15 bases not matched to a gene. The CDR3 totals 16 residues. Germline lookup yields CDR1 MDHEN and CDR2 SYDVKM. Here the CDR3 reads CAIRTGAARNYNEQFF. CDR3 sequence (DNA): TGTGCCATACGGACAGGAGCGGCCCGCAACTACAATGAGCAGTTCTTC. The variable domain in full, completed from reference TRBV28 and TRBJ2-1, reads DVKVTQSSRYLVKRTGEKVFLECVQDMDHENMFWYRQDPGLGLRLIYFSYDVKMKEKGDIPEGYSVSREKKERFSLILESASTNQTSMYLCAIRTGAARNYNEQFFGPGTRLTVL.

V is TRBV5-1 and J is TRBJ2-2; D unclear. Germline CDR1 is SGHRS and CDR2 is YFSETQ. Trimming removed 2 bases at V and 3 bases at J, with 11 bases between. CDR3 length: 15 amino acids. The CDR3 DNA sequence: TGCGCCAGCAGCTTTGGGTTTCAGGACACCGGGGAGCTGTTTTTT. Translating it yields CASSFGFQDTGELFF.